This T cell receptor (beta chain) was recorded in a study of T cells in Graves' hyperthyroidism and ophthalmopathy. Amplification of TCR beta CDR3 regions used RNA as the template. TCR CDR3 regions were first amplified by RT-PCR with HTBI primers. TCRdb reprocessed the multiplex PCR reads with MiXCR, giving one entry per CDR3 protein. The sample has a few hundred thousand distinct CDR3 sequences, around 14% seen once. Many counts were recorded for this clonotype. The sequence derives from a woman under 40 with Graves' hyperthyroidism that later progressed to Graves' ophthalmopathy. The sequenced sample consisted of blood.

CDR3 in amino acids: CASSEGLAGATYEQYF. In DNA, the CDR3 is TGCGCCAGCAGCGAGGGACTAGCGGGCGCAACCTACGAGCAGTACTTC. This chain joins TRBV5-1 and TRBJ2-7, with 12 bases that match TRBD2. Per the germline V gene, CDR1 is SGHRS and CDR2 is YFSETQ. J gave up 2 bases and V 4 bases, and 7 bases lay outside the gene matches. The CDR3 has 16 residues.